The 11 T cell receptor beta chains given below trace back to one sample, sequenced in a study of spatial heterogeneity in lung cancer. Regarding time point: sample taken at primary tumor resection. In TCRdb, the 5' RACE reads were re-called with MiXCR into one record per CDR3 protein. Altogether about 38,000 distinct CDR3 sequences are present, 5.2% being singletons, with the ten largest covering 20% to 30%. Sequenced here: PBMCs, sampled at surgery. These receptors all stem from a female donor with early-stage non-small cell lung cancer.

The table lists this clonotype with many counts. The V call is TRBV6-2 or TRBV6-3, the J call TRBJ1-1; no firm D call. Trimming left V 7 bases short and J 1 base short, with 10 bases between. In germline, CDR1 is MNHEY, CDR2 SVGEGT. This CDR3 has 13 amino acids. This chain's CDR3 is CASTDTSNTEAFF. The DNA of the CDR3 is TGTGCCAGCACAGACACCTCGAACACTGAAGCTTTCTTT.

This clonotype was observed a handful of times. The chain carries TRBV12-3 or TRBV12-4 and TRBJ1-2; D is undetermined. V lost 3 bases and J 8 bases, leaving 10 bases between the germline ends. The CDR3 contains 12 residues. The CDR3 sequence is CASSFYPRGYTF. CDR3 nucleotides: TGTGCCAGCAGTTTTTATCCTCGGGGCTACACCTTC.

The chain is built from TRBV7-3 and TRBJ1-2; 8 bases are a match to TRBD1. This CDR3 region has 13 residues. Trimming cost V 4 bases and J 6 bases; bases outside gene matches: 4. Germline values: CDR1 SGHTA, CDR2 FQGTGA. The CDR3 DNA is TGTGCCAGCAGCTCTGACAGGGGCAATGGCTACACCTTC. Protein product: CASSSDRGNGYTF.

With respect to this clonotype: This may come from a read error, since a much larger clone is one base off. In nucleotides, the CDR3 is TGTGCCAGCACCCAAGGGCCACGGGGACTAGCGGGATACAATGAGCAGTCCTTC. Its protein is CASTQGPRGLAGYNEQSF. This chain links TRBV12-3 or TRBV12-4 with TRBJ2-1; the match to TRBD2 covers 13 bases. This CDR3 has 18 residues.

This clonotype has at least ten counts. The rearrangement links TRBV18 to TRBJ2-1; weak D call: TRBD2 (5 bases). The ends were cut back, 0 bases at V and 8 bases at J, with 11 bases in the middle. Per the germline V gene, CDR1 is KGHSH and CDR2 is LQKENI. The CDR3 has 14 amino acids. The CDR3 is CASSPPTGRDEQFF. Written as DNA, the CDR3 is TGTGCCAGCTCACCACCGACGGGAAGGGATGAGCAGTTCTTC.

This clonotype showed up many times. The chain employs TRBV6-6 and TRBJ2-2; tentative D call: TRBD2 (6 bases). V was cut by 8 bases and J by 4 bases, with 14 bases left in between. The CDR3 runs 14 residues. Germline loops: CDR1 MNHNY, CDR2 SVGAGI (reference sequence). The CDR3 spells CASGTSSGTGELFF. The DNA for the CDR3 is TGTGCCAGCGGGACTTCGTCGGGCACCGGGGAGCTGTTTTTT.

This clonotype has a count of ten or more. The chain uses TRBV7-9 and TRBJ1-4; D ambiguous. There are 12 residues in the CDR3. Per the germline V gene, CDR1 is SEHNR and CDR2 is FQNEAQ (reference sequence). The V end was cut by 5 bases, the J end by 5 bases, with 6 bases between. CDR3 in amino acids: CASSPQNEKLFF. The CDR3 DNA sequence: TGTGCCAGCAGCCCCCAAAATGAAAAACTGTTTTTT.

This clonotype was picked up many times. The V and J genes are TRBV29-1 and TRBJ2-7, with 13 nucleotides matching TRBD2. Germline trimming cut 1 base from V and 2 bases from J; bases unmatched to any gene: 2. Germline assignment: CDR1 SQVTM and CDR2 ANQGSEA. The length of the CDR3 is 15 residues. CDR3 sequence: CSVEGLAGGAYEQYF. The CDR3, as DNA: TGCAGCGTTGAAGGACTAGCGGGGGGAGCCTACGAGCAGTACTTC.

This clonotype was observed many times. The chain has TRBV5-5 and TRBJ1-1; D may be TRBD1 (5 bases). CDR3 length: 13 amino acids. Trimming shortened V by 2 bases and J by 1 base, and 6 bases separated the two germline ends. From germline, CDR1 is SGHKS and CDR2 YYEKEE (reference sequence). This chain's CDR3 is CASSFGANTEAFF. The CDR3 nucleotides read TGTGCCAGCAGCTTCGGGGCGAACACTGAAGCTTTCTTT.

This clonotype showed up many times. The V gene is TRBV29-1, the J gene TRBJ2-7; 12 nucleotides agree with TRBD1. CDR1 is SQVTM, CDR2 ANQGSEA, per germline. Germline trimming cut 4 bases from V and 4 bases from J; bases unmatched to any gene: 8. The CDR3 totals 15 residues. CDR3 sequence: CSVAPGTGGLYEQYF. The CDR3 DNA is TGCAGCGTTGCGCCCGGGACAGGGGGCTTGTACGAGCAGTACTTC.

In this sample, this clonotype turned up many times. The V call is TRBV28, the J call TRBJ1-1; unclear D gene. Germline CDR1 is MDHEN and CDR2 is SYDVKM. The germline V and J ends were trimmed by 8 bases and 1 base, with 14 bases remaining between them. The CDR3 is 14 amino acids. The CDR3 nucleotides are TGTGCCAGCCGGCCCGGCAGCGAGAACACTGAAGCTTTCTTT. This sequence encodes CASRPGSENTEAFF.